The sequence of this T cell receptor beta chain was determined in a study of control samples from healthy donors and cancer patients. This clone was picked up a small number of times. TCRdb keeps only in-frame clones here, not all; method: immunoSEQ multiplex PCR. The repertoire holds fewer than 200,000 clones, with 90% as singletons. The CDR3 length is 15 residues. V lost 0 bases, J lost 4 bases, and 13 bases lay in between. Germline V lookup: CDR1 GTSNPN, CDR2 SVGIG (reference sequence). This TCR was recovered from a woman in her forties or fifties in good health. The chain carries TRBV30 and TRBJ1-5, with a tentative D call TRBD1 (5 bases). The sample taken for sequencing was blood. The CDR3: CAWSVLDSRNQPQHF. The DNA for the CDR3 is TGTGCCTGGAGTGTATTAGACAGTCGAAATCAGCCCCAGCATTTT.